A selection of T cell receptor beta chains follows, all from one sample in a study of cytomegalovirus exposure and HLA in healthy donors. Generated by immunoSEQ multiplex PCR, the TCRdb table keeps only in-frame clones and is missing some. The sample carries about 94,000 clones, roughly 80% recorded once. What was sequenced was PBMCs. The receptors shown here come from a human donor in good health. CDR3s include the opening cysteine and the closing phenylalanine or tryptophan. A D gene is named only where the DNA matches it firmly. Only some rows state a clone size, as once, few, many or a class for expanded clones.

-	TRBJ1-2	TRBV2	-	CASSEYKIGTYGYTF	TGTGCCAGCAGTGAATATAAAATTGGGACATACGGCTACACCTTC
-	TRBJ1-2	TRBV4-1	-	CASSPVPGTNYGYTF	TGCGCCAGCAGCCCGGTACCAGGTACCAACTATGGCTACACCTTC
-	TRBJ1-3	TRBV18	-	CASSPPPRAGGNTIYF	TGTGCCAGCTCACCGCCCCCGCGGGCAGGTGGAAACACCATATATTTT
-	TRBJ2-7	TRBV7-9	-	CASSKRRDEQYF	TGTGCCAGCAGCAAGCGGCGGGACGAGCAGTACTTC
-	TRBJ2-7	TRBV19	TRBD2	CASSPTGGEQYF	TGTGCCAGTAGTCCTACGGGGGGAGAGCAGTACTTC
-	TRBJ2-7	TRBV19	TRBD1	CATGQSYEQYF	TGTGCCACGGGACAGTCCTACGAGCAGTACTTC
once	TRBJ1-2	TRBV28	-	CASSLRRLEGYTF	TGTGCCAGCAGTTTAAGGCGTCTGGAGGGCTACACCTTC
-	TRBJ1-3	TRBV27	TRBD1	CASSLFAGGFGNTIYF	TGTGCCAGCAGTTTATTCGCAGGGGGTTTTGGAAACACCATATATTTT
-	TRBJ1-5	TRBV29-1	TRBD1	CSATPGQGQPQHF	TGCAGCGCTACTCCCGGACAGGGACAGCCCCAGCATTTT
-	TRBJ2-7	TRBV28	-	CASSLGSYEQYF	TGTGCCAGCAGTTTAGGGAGCTACGAGCAGTACTTC
-	TRBJ2-3	TRBV6-5	-	CASSLTDTDTQYF	TGTGCCAGCAGCCTTACAGACACAGATACGCAGTATTTT
-	TRBJ1-4	TRBV7-9	TRBD1	CASSPLTGPATNEKLFF	TGTGCCAGCAGCCCACTGACAGGGCCTGCAACTAATGAAAAACTGTTTTTT
-	TRBJ2-7	TRBV29-1	-	CSVTGFSYEQYF	TGCAGCGTGACAGGATTCTCCTACGAGCAGTACTTC
-	TRBJ1-4	TRBV14	-	CASSRQVNEKLFF	TGTGCCAGCAGCCGACAAGTAAATGAAAAACTGTTTTTT
-	TRBJ1-2	TRBV4-3	TRBD1	CASSQENRGYYGYTF	TGCGCCAGCAGCCAAGAAAACAGGGGTTACTATGGCTACACCTTC
-	TRBJ1-1	TRBV28	-	CASSLGGFGSEAFF	TGTGCCAGCAGTTTAGGAGGGTTTGGCTCTGAAGCTTTCTTT
-	TRBJ2-7	TRBV7-2	TRBD1	CASSSRTGPTYEQYF	TGTGCCAGCAGCTCACGGACAGGGCCGACCTACGAGCAGTACTTC
-	TRBJ2-5	TRBV4-3	-	CASSPRNQETQYF	TGCGCCAGCAGCCCCAGGAATCAAGAGACCCAGTACTTC
-	TRBJ2-5	TRBV5-1	TRBD2	CASSWGLAGVETQYF	TGCGCCAGCAGCTGGGGACTAGCGGGAGTGGAGACCCAGTACTTC
once	TRBJ2-3	TRBV4-2	TRBD2	CASSQDPLPSGGKDTQYF	TGTGCCAGCAGCCAAGACCCCCTGCCTAGCGGGGGGAAGGATACGCAGTATTTT
-	TRBJ2-2	TRBV4-3	-	CASSQRRGWRSGGELFF	TGCGCCAGCAGCCAACGGCGGGGATGGCGGTCGGGGGGGGAGCTGTTTTTT